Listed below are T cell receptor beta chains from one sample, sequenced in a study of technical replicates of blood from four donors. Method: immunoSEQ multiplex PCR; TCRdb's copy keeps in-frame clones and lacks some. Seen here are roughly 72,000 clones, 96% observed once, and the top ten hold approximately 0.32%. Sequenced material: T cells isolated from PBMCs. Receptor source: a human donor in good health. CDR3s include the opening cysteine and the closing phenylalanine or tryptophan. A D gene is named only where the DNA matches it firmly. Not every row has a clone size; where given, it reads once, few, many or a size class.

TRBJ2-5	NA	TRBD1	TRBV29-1	CSAGTGVETQYF	TGCAGCGCCGGGACAGGGGTAGAGACCCAGTACTTC
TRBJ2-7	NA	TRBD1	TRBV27	CASSWGTGGSREQYF	TGTGCCAGCAGTTGGGGGACAGGGGGGTCTCGGGAGCAGTACTTC
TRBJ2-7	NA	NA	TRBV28	CASARQEPYEQYF	TGTGCCAGCGCGCGACAGGAACCCTACGAGCAGTACTTC
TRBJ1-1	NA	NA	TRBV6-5	CASSSSRDYTFF	TGTGCCAGCAGTTCAAGCCGGGACTATACTTTCTTT
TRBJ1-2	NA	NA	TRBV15	CATSMPSRVGYTF	TGTGCCACCAGCATGCCTTCGCGGGTGGGCTACACCTTC
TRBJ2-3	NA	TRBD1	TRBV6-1	CASSEVSFPGQGADTQYF	TGTGCCAGCAGTGAAGTCTCATTCCCCGGACAGGGGGCGGATACGCAGTATTTT
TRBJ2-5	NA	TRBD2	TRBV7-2	CASSGIAGAETQYF	TGTGCCAGCAGCGGTATAGCGGGAGCGGAGACCCAGTACTTC
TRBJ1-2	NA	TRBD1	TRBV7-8	CASSPSAGGYGYTF	TGTGCCAGCAGCCCGTCGGCAGGGGGCTATGGCTACACCTTC
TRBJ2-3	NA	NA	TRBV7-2	CASSLVGGTREDTQYF	TGTGCCAGCAGCTTAGTGGGCGGGACTCGCGAGGATACGCAGTATTTT
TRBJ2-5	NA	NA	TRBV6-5	CASGQTLETQYF	TGTGCCAGCGGCCAAACCCTGGAGACCCAGTACTTC
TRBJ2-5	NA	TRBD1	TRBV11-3	CASSLGIGGQGKETQYF	TGTGCCAGCAGCTTAGGTATAGGCGGACAGGGGAAGGAGACCCAGTACTTC
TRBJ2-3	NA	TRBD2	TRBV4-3	CASSRGLAGGILTDTQYF	TGCGCCAGCAGCCGAGGACTAGCGGGAGGAATTTTGACAGATACGCAGTATTTT
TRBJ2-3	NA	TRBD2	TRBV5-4	CASSLGGGRAPDTQYF	TGTGCCAGCAGCTTGGGAGGCGGGAGGGCCCCAGATACGCAGTATTTT
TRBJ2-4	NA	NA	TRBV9	CASAQTGWENIQYF	TGTGCCAGCGCCCAGACCGGGTGGGAAAACATTCAGTACTTC
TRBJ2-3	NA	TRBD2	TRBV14	CASSQGLAQSTDTQYF	TGTGCCAGCAGCCAAGGACTAGCTCAGAGCACAGATACGCAGTATTTT
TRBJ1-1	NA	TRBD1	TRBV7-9	CASSLTGPREAFF	TGTGCCAGCAGCCTGACAGGGCCGCGGGAAGCTTTCTTT
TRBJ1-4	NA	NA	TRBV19	CASSRRAEKLFF	TGTGCCAGTAGTAGGAGGGCTGAAAAACTGTTTTTT
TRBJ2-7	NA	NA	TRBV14	CASSLYPQGAYEQYF	TGTGCCAGCAGCCTCTACCCACAGGGAGCCTACGAGCAGTACTTC
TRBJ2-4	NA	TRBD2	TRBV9	CASSPSGTSLSIQYF	TGTGCCAGCAGTCCTTCCGGGACTAGTCTCTCCATTCAGTACTTC
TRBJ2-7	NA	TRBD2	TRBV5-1	CASSWFTSGASYEQYF	TGCGCCAGCAGCTGGTTTACTAGCGGCGCTTCCTACGAGCAGTACTTC
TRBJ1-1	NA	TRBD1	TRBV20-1	CSAPGQAEAFF	TGCAGTGCTCCTGGACAGGCTGAAGCTTTCTTT
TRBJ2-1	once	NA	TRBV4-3	CASSQVLGFNEQFF	TGCGCCAGCAGCCAAGTACTTGGTTTCAATGAGCAGTTCTTC
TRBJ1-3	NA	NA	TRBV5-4	CASSETDSGNTIYF	TGTGCCAGCAGCGAGACTGACTCTGGAAACACCATATATTTT
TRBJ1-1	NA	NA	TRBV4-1	CASSQKMTGLGEAFF	TGCGCCAGCAGCCAAAAAATGACAGGTCTAGGTGAAGCTTTCTTT
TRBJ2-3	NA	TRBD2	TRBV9	CASSVGLAGPVLADTQYF	TGTGCCAGCAGCGTTGGTCTAGCGGGACCAGTTTTGGCAGATACGCAGTATTTT
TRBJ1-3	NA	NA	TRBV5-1	CASSLDLPSSGNTIYF	TGCGCCAGCAGCTTGGATCTACCGAGCTCTGGAAACACCATATATTTT
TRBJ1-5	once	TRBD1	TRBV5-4	CATSQGAMGQPQHF	TGTGCCACCTCACAGGGGGCTATGGGGCAGCCCCAGCATTTT
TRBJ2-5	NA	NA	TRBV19	CASSIQFEAQETQYF	TGTGCCAGTAGTATCCAGTTCGAGGCTCAAGAGACCCAGTACTTC
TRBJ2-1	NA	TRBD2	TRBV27	CASSLSLAGDEQFF	TGTGCCAGCAGTTTATCACTAGCGGGAGACGAGCAGTTCTTC
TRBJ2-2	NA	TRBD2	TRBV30	CAWSLREVGELFF	TGTGCCTGGAGTCTCCGGGAGGTCGGGGAGCTGTTTTTT
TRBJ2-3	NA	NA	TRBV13	CASSLGGVTSTDTQYF	TGTGCCAGCAGCTTAGGCGGTGTAACTAGCACAGATACGCAGTATTTT
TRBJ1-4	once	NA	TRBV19	CASSIRAEKLFF	TGTGCCAGTAGTATAAGAGCGGAAAAACTGTTTTTT
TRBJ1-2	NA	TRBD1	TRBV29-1	CSAQGGAINYGYTF	TGCAGCGCACAGGGGGGCGCGATTAACTATGGCTACACCTTC
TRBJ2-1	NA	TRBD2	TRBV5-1	CASSSGLDVGEQFF	TGCGCCAGCAGCTCGGGACTAGATGTAGGGGAGCAGTTCTTC
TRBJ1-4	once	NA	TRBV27	CARRDEKLFF	TGTGCCAGGAGAGATGAAAAACTGTTTTTT
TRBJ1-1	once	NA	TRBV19	CASSMGQRTQAFF	TGTGCCAGTAGTATGGGTCAACGGACACAAGCTTTCTTT
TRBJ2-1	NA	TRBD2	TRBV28	CASSTRTSGIYNEQFF	TGTGCCAGCAGTACTCGGACTAGCGGGATCTACAATGAGCAGTTCTTC
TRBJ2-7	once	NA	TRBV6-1	CASSQRQDYEQYF	TGTGCCAGCAGTCAGAGACAGGACTACGAGCAGTACTTC
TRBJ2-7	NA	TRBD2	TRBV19	CASSIGLAQDTLYEQYF	TGTGCCAGTAGTATAGGACTAGCCCAGGACACACTATACGAGCAGTACTTC
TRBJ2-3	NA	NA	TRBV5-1	CASSFDYRDGTDTQYF	TGCGCCAGCAGCTTCGACTACAGGGATGGCACAGATACGCAGTATTTT
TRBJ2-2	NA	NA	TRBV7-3	CASSKYNGELFF	TGTGCCAGCAGCAAATATAACGGGGAGCTGTTTTTT
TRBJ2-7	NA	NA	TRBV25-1	CASSDARRASPGEQYF	TGTGCCAGCAGTGACGCCCGGAGGGCGTCGCCCGGCGAGCAGTACTTC
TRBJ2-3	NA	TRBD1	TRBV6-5	CASSYSQGSTDTQYF	TGTGCCAGCAGTTACTCACAGGGGAGCACAGATACGCAGTATTTT
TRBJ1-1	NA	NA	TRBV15	CATSREYGAMGMNTEAFF	TGTGCCACCAGCAGAGAGTATGGGGCGATGGGTATGAACACTGAAGCTTTCTTT